A single sample gave rise to the 4 T cell receptor beta chains below, sequenced in a study of T-cell memory formation after mild COVID-19. Via MiXCR, TCRdb re-called the 5' RACE reads, giving one row per CDR3 protein. The table shows some 130,000 distinct CDR3 sequences, with 15% to 20% occurring only once. The sample taken for sequencing was PBMCs or a T cell subset sorted from them (not recorded which). These TCRs come from an adult woman who had mild COVID-19 (a few samples of this study predate the infection). Cell type and time point are not known.

Only a few counts were recorded for this clonotype. This chain links TRBV7-3 with TRBJ2-5; TRBD1 might be the D (5 bases). Deletions cut 2 bases from V and 3 bases from J, with 7 bases between. CDR3 length equals 13 residues. Germline V CDR1 and CDR2: SGHTA, FQGTGA. CDR3 nucleotide sequence: TGTGCCAGCAGCTTAGCCAGGGAAGAGACCCAGTACTTC. Protein: CASSLAREETQYF.

The rearrangement links TRBV6-5 to TRBJ2-7; possibly TRBD2 for D (6 bases). Germline-derived CDR1 and CDR2 are MNHEY and SVGAGI. Between the trimmed V and J ends, which lost 6 bases and 7 bases, there was a span of 22 bases. The CDR3 has 15 residues. CDR3 protein: CASRPQLGKGGEQYF. CDR3 nucleotides: TGTGCCAGCAGGCCCCAATTGGGTAAGGGAGGTGAGCAGTACTTC.

Here the CDR3 DNA reads TGTGCCAGCAGCCGTCAACAGCGCAACCAAGAGACCCAGTACTTC. Amino acid sequence: CASSRQQRNQETQYF. The rearrangement uses TRBV11-2 and TRBJ2-5; the D is unclear. Germline assignment: CDR1 SGHAT and CDR2 FQNNGV. The CDR3 is 15 residues long. The V end was cut by 5 bases, the J end by 0 bases, with 13 bases between.

This clonotype came up a few times. The rearrangement uses TRBV4-1 and TRBJ2-2; no clear D gene. Trimming shortened V by 1 base and J by 1 base, and 13 bases separated the two germline ends. The CDR3 runs to 17 residues. CDR1 is MGHRA, CDR2 YSYEKL, per germline. The CDR3 DNA follows: TGCGCCAGCAGCCAAGTCGATATGGGGTTGAACACCGGGGAGCTGTTTTTT. Amino acids: CASSQVDMGLNTGELFF.